Listed below are T cell receptor beta chains from one sample, sequenced in a study of T-cell memory formation after mild COVID-19. Via MiXCR, TCRdb re-called the 5' RACE reads, giving one row per CDR3 protein. In the table there are some 210,000 distinct CDR3 sequences, under 12% of which are singletons. Source material: PBMCs or a T cell subset sorted from them (not recorded which). These receptor sequences come from a man between 18 and 29 years old who had mild COVID-19 (a few samples of this study predate the infection). Cell type and time point are not known. The CDR3 runs from the conserved cysteine through the conserved F or W. Fields, in order: V gene, J gene, CDR3 length, D gene, clone size, CDR3 DNA, CDR3 protein. The D gene is left open where the match is weak. Size is omitted from some rows. Given values are once, few, many or a class for expanded clones.

TRBV15	TRBJ2-2	14	TRBD2	-	TGTGACACCAGCGGGGCCTTGAACACCGGGGAGCTGTTTTTT	CDTSGALNTGELFF
TRBV5-1	TRBJ2-1	13	TRBD2	many	TGCGCCAGCAGCTTGAGGACTAGTGGTGCGCAGTTCTTC	CASSLRTSGAQFF
TRBV9	TRBJ1-3	15	-	-	TGTGCCAGCAGCGTAGGAGGACATGGGAGAAACACCATATATTTT	CASSVGGHGRNTIYF
TRBV10-3	TRBJ1-6	14	-	-	TGTGCCATCAGTTCCGACAGGAATAATTCACCCCTCCACTTT	CAISSDRNNSPLHF
TRBV9	TRBJ2-5	18	TRBD2	few	TGTGCCAGCAGCGAGGGGGCTAGCGGGGGCCTCCGGGGAGAGACCCAGTACTTC	CASSEGASGGLRGETQYF
TRBV7-2	TRBJ2-2	14	-	many	TGTGCCAGCGTCTCAGGAGCGAACACCGGGGAGCTGTTTTTT	CASVSGANTGELFF
TRBV7-6	TRBJ1-5	13	-	many	TGTGCCAGCAGCTCCCCGGGGAATCAGCCCCAGCATTTT	CASSSPGNQPQHF
TRBV11-2	TRBJ2-2	14	-	-	TGTGCCAGCAGCCTAGGGGGATACACCGGGGAGCTGTTTTTT	CASSLGGYTGELFF
TRBV29-1	TRBJ2-3	11	TRBD2	-	TGCAGCGTTGGGGGGACTAGCAGGCCGTATTTT	CSVGGTSRPYF
TRBV19	TRBJ1-1	15	-	many	TGTGCCAGTACCCCTACGATTTGGGGGTCCACTGAAGCTTTCTTT	CASTPTIWGSTEAFF
TRBV4-1	TRBJ1-2	16	TRBD1	few	TGCGCCAGCAGCCAACCCGGACAGGGGGCAAACTATGGCTACACCTTC	CASSQPGQGANYGYTF
TRBV5-5	TRBJ2-3	13	-	-	TGTGCCAGCAGAGAGAGGGTCGCAGATACGCAGTATTTT	CASRERVADTQYF
TRBV29-1	TRBJ1-1	13	TRBD1	few	TGCAGCGTCGCAGGACAGGGGGACACTGAAGCTTTCTTT	CSVAGQGDTEAFF
TRBV20-1	TRBJ1-4	15	-	-	TGCAGTGCTAGATTGTGGGGAGTATCGAATGAAAAACTGTTTTTT	CSARLWGVSNEKLFF
TRBV6-5	TRBJ1-2	14	TRBD1	few	TGTGCCAGCAAGAACGCAGGGGGCGGCGGTGGCTACACCTTC	CASKNAGGGGGYTF
TRBV7-9	TRBJ1-3	15	TRBD1	few	TGTGCCAGCAGCTTATATGACAGGGGAGTAGGCACCATATATTTT	CASSLYDRGVGTIYF
TRBV20-1	TRBJ1-5	14	-	-	TGCAGTGCTAGAGATCGGGCAGGGTATAAGCCCCAGCATTTT	CSARDRAGYKPQHF
TRBV5-4	TRBJ2-3	14	TRBD2	few	TGTGCCAGCAGCGCAGCGGGGGGGCATGATACGCAGTATTTT	CASSAAGGHDTQYF
TRBV7-2	TRBJ2-1	15	-	many	TGTGCCAGCAGCTTATTAACGACGGGGGTGAATGAGCAGTTCTTC	CASSLLTTGVNEQFF
TRBV7-3	TRBJ2-3	15	-	many	TGTGCCAGCAGCCCCCTCGGCCAGAGCACAGATACGCAGTATTTT	CASSPLGQSTDTQYF
TRBV7-2	TRBJ2-7	14	TRBD1	-	TGTGCCAGCAGCCTTCTACAGGGGGGCTACGAGCAGTACTTC	CASSLLQGGYEQYF
TRBV24-1	TRBJ2-1	17	TRBD2	-	TGTGCCACCAGTGACCTGACTAGCGGGGGCGCCCTTGGAGAGCAGTTCTTC	CATSDLTSGGALGEQFF
TRBV7-6	TRBJ2-5	15	TRBD1	few	TGTGCCAGCAGCGTGGACAGGGGAGTGAGAGAGACCCAGTACTTC	CASSVDRGVRETQYF
TRBV7-9	TRBJ2-4	16	-	-	TGTGCCAGCAGCCCAAACGCCCGGGTAGGGGGGGACATTCAGTACTTC	CASSPNARVGGDIQYF
TRBV27	TRBJ2-3	17	-	-	TGTGCCAGCAGTTTAGTCAGGATGGGGGGGCTGGAAGATACGCAGTATTTT	CASSLVRMGGLEDTQYF
TRBV7-9	TRBJ1-5	17	-	few	TGTGCCAGCAGCTTCGACACGGGGGGGCAAAGCAATCAGCCCCAGCATTTT	CASSFDTGGQSNQPQHF
TRBV2	TRBJ1-6	13	TRBD1	-	TGTGCCAGGGAGGACAGGCTAAATTCACCCCTCCACTTT	CAREDRLNSPLHF
TRBV5-1	TRBJ2-5	12	-	few	TGCGCCAGCGGCGCATTGGAAGAGACCCAGTACTTC	CASGALEETQYF
TRBV21-1	TRBJ1-4	15	-	few	TGTGCCGGCATCTCAGGGCGGATAATGGTGGAAAAACTGTTTTTT	CAGISGRIMVEKLFF
TRBV5-1	TRBJ1-5	13	-	few	TGCGCCAGCAGCTTGGCTAGCAATCAGCCCCAGCATTTT	CASSLASNQPQHF
TRBV20-1	TRBJ1-3	15	-	few	TGCAGTGCTAGTATGGACAGAACCTCTGGAAACACCATATATTTT	CSASMDRTSGNTIYF
TRBV6-5	TRBJ2-2	16	-	few	TGTGCCAGCAGTGGAACCGTCCTCGCGAACACCGGGGAGCTGTTTTTT	CASSGTVLANTGELFF
TRBV11-2	TRBJ2-2	16	-	-	TGTGCCAGCAGCCCTGGGGCAGGCCGGCGGACCGGGGAGCTGTTTTTT	CASSPGAGRRTGELFF
TRBV20-1	TRBJ2-1	12	-	few	TGCAGTGCTAAGGGTCGGACCGAGTTGCAGTTCTTC	CSAKGRTELQFF
TRBV6-2/TRBV6-3	TRBJ2-7	15	-	few	TGTGCCAGCAGTCAACCGGGACGGAGATTATACGAGCAGTACTTC	CASSQPGRRLYEQYF
TRBV7-2	TRBJ2-1	15	TRBD2	few	TGTGCCAGCAGCCCTACACTAGCGGGGGGCCATGAGCAGTTCTTC	CASSPTLAGGHEQFF
TRBV7-3	TRBJ1-1	16	-	-	TGTGCCAGCAGCTTAGACAGGCCGGGCCGGAACACTGAAGCTTTCTTT	CASSLDRPGRNTEAFF
TRBV6-6	TRBJ2-5	14	-	-	TGTGCCAGCATTTCGGGGCGACAGGACGAGACCCAGTACTTC	CASISGRQDETQYF
TRBV4-3	TRBJ2-1	18	-	few	TGCGCCAGCAGCCAAGTCTTAACGAGTGCGGGGTCCTACAATGAGCAGTTCTTC	CASSQVLTSAGSYNEQFF
TRBV5-1	TRBJ2-1	16	TRBD2	few	TGCGCCAGCAGCTTGGCCGGGCTAGCGGGGGGCAATGAGCAGTTCTTC	CASSLAGLAGGNEQFF
TRBV7-2	TRBJ2-7	16	TRBD2	many	TGTGCCAGCAGCTCCCCGGCAGAGCGGGGCACCTACGAGCAGTACTTC	CASSSPAERGTYEQYF
TRBV5-4	TRBJ2-5	15	TRBD1	-	TGTGCCAGCAGCTCAGGACAGGGGGCGAAAGAGACCCAGTACTTC	CASSSGQGAKETQYF
TRBV4-1	TRBJ1-1	14	-	-	TGCGCCAGCAGCCATGCTGGGCGGTCGGGTGGAGCTTTCTTT	CASSHAGRSGGAFF
TRBV11-3	TRBJ2-3	15	-	few	TGTGCCAGCAGCTTAGGTCCCTCCGGGACAGATACGCAGTATTTT	CASSLGPSGTDTQYF
TRBV4-3	TRBJ2-3	18	TRBD1	few	TGCGCCAGCAGCCAAGGAGGACAGGGGGCCGGTCGCACAGATACGCAGTATTTT	CASSQGGQGAGRTDTQYF
TRBV29-1	TRBJ2-5	12	-	few	TGCAGCGGTGGGTCAGGTCAAGAGACCCAGTACTTC	CSGGSGQETQYF
TRBV19	TRBJ1-1	14	-	many	TGTGCCAGTATTAGCACCGAGACGAACACTGAAGCTTTCTTT	CASISTETNTEAFF
TRBV20-1	TRBJ2-2	16	TRBD2	few	TGCAGTGCTAGAGCCTTGAGCGGGACCCCCACCGGGGAGCTGTTTTTT	CSARALSGTPTGELFF
TRBV7-2	TRBJ1-1	14	TRBD1	-	TGTGCCAGCAGCTCGGACAGGGGCAGAACTGAAGCTTTCTTT	CASSSDRGRTEAFF
TRBV20-1	TRBJ2-3	15	-	-	TGCAGTGCCATCCGGGACCTGAAAAGCACAGATACGCAGTATTTT	CSAIRDLKSTDTQYF
TRBV6-5	TRBJ1-4	15	-	many	TGTGCCAGCAGTCTCGGGTTCCAAGTTGGGGAAAAACTGTTTTTT	CASSLGFQVGEKLFF
TRBV20-1	TRBJ1-5	14	-	few	TGCAGTACTAATACATCGATTAGCAATCAGCCCCAGCATTTT	CSTNTSISNQPQHF
TRBV29-1	TRBJ2-2	16	TRBD1	-	TGCAGCGTTGGGGCAAGAGGACAGGGCAGCACCGGGGAGCTGTTTTTT	CSVGARGQGSTGELFF
TRBV6-2/TRBV6-3	TRBJ2-2	14	TRBD1	few	TGTGCCAGCAGTTACAGGGGGCGCGACGGGGAGCTGTTTTTT	CASSYRGRDGELFF
TRBV5-1	TRBJ2-3	17	-	-	TGCGCCAGCAGCTTGGCCAATGGTGCCCTACCTGCAGATACGCAGTATTTT	CASSLANGALPADTQYF
TRBV7-9	TRBJ2-1	13	-	-	TGTGCCAGCAGCTTAGAGTCCGAAGATGAGCAGTTCTTC	CASSLESEDEQFF
TRBV29-1	TRBJ2-3	14	-	many	TGCAGCGTTGTTCGGGGGTCGGGCACAGATACGCAGTATTTT	CSVVRGSGTDTQYF
TRBV7-9	TRBJ2-3	14	TRBD2	-	TGTGCCAGCAGCTCAAGCGGGGCCGCAGATACGCAGTATTTT	CASSSSGAADTQYF
TRBV21-1	TRBJ2-5	14	-	few	TGTGCCAGCAGCAGCCCGAGGGGGCACGAGACCCAGTACTTC	CASSSPRGHETQYF